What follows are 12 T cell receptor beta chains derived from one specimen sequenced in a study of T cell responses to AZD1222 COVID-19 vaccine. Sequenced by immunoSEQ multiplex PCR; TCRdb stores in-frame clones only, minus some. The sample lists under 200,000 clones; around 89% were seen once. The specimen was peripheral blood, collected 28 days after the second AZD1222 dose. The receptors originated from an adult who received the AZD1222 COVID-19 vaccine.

The CDR3, as DNA: TGTGCCAGTAATGGGGCCACAGGGTATGGCTACACCTTC. This sequence encodes CASNGATGYGYTF. The chain carries TRBV19 and TRBJ1-2, with D possibly TRBD1 on 6 matching bases. Trimming pared 7 bases from V and 5 bases from J, leaving 14 bases between. Germline-derived CDR1 and CDR2 are LNHDA and SQIVND (reference sequence). This CDR3 comprises 13 residues.

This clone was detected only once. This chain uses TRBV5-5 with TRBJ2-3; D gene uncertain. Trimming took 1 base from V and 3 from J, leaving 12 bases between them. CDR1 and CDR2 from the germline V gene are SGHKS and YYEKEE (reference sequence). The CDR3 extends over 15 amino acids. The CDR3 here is CASSLRRRGTDTQYF. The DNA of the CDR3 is TGTGCCAGCAGCTTGCGGCGTCGAGGAACAGATACGCAGTATTTT.

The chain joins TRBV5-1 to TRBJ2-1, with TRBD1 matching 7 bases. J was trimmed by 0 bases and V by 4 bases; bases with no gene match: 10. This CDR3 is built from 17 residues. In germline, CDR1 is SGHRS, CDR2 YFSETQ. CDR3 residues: CASSPTGVVRSYNEQFF. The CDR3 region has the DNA TGCGCCAGCAGCCCAACAGGGGTCGTGCGCTCCTACAATGAGCAGTTCTTC.

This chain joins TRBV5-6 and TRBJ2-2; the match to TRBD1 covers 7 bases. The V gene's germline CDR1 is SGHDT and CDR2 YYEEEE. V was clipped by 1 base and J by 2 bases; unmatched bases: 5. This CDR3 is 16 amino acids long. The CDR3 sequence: CASSLTGTVNTGELFF. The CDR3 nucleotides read TGTGCCAGCAGCTTGACAGGGACAGTTAACACCGGGGAGCTGTTTTTT.

This CDR3 is CASSQQGSGSGGYTF. The CDR3, as DNA: TGCGCCAGCAGCCAACAGGGATCGGGGAGTGGTGGCTACACCTTC. The chain links TRBV4-1 to TRBJ1-2; a weak D match, TRBD1 (5 bases). This CDR3 has 15 amino acids. Per the germline V gene, CDR1 is MGHRA and CDR2 is YSYEKL. Trimming stripped 2 bases from V and 7 bases from J, with 17 bases between.

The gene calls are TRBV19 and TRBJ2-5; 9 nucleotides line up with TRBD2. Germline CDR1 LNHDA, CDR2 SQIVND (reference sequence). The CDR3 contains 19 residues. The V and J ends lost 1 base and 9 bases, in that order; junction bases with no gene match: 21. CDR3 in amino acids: CASSIVRAGGPRQELSQYF. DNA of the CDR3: TGTGCCAGTAGTATAGTGCGAGCGGGGGGCCCACGGCAAGAGCTGTCCCAGTACTTC.

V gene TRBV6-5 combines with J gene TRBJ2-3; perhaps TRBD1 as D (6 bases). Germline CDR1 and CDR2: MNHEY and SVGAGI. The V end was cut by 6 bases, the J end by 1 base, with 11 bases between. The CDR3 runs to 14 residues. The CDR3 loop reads CASRARTGTDTQYF. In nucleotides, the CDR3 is TGTGCCAGCAGGGCACGGACAGGCACAGATACGCAGTATTTT.

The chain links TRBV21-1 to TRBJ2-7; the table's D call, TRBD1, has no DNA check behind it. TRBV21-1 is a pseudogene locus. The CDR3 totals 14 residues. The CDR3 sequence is CASSKGRGTYEQYF. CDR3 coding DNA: TGTGCCAGCAGCAAAGGCAGGGGCACCTACGAGCAGTACTTC.

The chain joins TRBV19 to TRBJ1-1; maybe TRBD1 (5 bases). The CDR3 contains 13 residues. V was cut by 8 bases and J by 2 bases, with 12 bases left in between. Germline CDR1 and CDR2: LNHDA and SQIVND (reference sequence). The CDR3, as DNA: TGTGCCAGTGAAGGACACTCAAACACTGAAGCTTTCTTT. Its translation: CASEGHSNTEAFF.

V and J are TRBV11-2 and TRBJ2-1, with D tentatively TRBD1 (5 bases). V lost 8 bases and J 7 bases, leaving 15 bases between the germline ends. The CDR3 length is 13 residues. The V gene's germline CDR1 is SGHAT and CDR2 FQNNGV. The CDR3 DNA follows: TGTGCCAGCGGGCGGACAACCCGTAATGAGCAGTTCTTC. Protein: CASGRTTRNEQFF.

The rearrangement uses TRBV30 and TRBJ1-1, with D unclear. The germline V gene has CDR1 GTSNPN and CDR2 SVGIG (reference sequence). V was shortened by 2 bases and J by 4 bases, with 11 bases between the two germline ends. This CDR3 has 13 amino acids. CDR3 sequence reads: CAWSRPGITEAFF. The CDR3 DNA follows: TGTGCCTGGAGTAGACCCGGGATCACTGAAGCTTTCTTT.

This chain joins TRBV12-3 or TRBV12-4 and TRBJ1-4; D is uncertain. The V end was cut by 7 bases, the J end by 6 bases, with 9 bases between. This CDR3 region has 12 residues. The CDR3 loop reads CASTFSDEKLFF. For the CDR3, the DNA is TGTGCCAGCACTTTTTCGGATGAAAAACTGTTTTTT.